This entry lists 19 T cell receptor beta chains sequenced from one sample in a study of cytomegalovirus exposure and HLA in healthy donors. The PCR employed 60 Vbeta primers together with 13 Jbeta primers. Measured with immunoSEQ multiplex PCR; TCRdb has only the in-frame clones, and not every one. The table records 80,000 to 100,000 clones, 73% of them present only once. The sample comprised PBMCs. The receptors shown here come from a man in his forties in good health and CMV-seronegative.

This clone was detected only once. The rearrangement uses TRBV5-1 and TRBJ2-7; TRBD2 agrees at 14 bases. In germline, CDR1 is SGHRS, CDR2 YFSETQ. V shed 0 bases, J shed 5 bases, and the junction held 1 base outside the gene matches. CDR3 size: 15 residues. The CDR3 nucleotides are TGCGCCAGCAGCTTGGGGACTAGCGGGGGGAACGAGCAGTACTTC. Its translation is CASSLGTSGGNEQYF.

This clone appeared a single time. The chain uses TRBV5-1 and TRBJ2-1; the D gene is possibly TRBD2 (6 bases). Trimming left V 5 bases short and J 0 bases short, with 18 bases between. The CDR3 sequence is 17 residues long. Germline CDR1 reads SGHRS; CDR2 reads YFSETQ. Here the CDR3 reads CASSSSTGRDSYNEQFF. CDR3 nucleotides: TGCGCCAGCAGTAGTTCGACCGGGCGGGACTCCTACAATGAGCAGTTCTTC.

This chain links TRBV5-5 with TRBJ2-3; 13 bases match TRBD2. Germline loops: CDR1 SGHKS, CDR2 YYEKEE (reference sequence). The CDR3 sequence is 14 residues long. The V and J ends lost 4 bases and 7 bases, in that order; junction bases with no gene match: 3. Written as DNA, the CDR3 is TGTGCCAGCAGCGAGACTAGCGGGGGGAATACGCAGTATTTT. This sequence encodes CASSETSGGNTQYF.

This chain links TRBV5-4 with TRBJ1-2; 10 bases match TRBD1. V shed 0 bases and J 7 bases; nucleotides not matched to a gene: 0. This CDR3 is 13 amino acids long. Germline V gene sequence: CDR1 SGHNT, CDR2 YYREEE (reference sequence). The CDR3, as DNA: TGTGCCAGCAGCTTGGGGGACAGGGGTGGCTACACCTTC. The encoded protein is CASSLGDRGGYTF. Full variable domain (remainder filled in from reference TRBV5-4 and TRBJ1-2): ETGVTQSPTHLIKTRGQQVTLRCSSQSGHNTVSWYQQALGQGPQFIFQYYREEENGRGNFPPRFSGLQFPNYSSELNVNALELDDSALYLCASSLGDRGGYTFGSGTRLTVV.

This chain's CDR3 is CASSSLRVGREQYF. In DNA form, the CDR3 reads TGTGCCAGCAGCTCCCTTAGAGTGGGCCGGGAGCAGTACTTC. The chain has TRBV5-6 and TRBJ2-7; D is ambiguous. There are 14 residues in the CDR3. Germline loops: CDR1 SGHDT, CDR2 YYEEEE. V lost 3 bases and J 7 bases, leaving 17 bases between the germline ends.

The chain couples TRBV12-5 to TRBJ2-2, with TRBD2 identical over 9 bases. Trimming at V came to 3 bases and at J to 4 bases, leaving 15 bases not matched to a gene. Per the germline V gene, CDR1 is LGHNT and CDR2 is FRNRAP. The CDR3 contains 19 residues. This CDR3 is CASGFPLEVAGAFTGELFF. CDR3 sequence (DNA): TGTGCTAGTGGTTTCCCCTTGGAAGTAGCGGGGGCCTTCACCGGGGAGCTGTTTTTT.

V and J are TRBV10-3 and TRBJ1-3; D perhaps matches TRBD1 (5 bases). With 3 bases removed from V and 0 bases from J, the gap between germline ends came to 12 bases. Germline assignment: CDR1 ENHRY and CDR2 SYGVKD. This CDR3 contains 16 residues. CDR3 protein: CAISDLGGTSGNTIYF. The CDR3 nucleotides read TGTGCCATCAGTGATCTGGGGGGGACCTCTGGAAACACCATATATTTT.

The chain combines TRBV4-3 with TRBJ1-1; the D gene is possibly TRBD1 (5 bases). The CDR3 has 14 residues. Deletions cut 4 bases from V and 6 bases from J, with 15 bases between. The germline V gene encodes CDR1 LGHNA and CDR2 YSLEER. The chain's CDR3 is CASSRIQGEAEAFF. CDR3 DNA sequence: TGCGCCAGCAGCCGGATTCAGGGTGAAGCTGAAGCTTTCTTT.

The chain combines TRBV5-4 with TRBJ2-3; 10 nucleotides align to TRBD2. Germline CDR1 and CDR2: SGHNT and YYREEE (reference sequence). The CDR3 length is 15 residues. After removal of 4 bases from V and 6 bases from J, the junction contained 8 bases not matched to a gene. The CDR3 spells CASSPRTSGRDTQYF. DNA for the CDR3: TGTGCCAGCAGCCCGAGGACTAGCGGCCGCGATACGCAGTATTTT.

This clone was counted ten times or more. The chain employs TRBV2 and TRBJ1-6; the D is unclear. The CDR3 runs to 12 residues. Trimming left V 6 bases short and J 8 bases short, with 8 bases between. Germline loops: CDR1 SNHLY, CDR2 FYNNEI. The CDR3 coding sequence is TGTGCCAGCAGGGCTTCCGATTCACCCCTCCACTTT. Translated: CASRASDSPLHF. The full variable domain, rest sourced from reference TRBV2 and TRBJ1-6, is EPEVTQTPSHQVTQMGQEVILRCVPISNHLYFYWYRQILGQKVEFLVSFYNNEISEKSEIFDDQFSVERPDGSNFTLKIRSTKLEDSAMYFCASRASDSPLHFGNGTRLTVT.

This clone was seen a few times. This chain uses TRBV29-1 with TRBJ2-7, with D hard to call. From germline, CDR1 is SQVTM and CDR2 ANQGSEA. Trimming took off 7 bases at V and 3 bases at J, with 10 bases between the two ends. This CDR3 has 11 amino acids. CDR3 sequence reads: CSAILNYEQYF. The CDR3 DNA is TGCAGCGCTATACTGAACTACGAGCAGTACTTC.

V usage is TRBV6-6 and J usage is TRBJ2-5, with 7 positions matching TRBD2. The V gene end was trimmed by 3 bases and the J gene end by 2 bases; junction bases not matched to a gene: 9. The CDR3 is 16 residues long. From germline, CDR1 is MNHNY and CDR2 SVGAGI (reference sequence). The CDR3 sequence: CASSYDGPGRQETQYF. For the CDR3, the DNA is TGTGCCAGCAGTTATGACGGCCCCGGGAGGCAAGAGACCCAGTACTTC.

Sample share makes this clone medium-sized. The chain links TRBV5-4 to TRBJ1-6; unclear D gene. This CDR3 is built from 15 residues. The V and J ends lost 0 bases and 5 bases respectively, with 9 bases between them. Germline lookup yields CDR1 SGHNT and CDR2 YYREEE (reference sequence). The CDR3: CASSLGWGDNSPLHF. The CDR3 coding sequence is TGTGCCAGCAGCTTGGGTTGGGGAGATAATTCACCCCTCCACTTT. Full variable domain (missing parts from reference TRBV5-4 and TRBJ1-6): ETGVTQSPTHLIKTRGQQVTLRCSSQSGHNTVSWYQQALGQGPQFIFQYYREEENGRGNFPPRFSGLQFPNYSSELNVNALELDDSALYLCASSLGWGDNSPLHFGNGTRLTVT.

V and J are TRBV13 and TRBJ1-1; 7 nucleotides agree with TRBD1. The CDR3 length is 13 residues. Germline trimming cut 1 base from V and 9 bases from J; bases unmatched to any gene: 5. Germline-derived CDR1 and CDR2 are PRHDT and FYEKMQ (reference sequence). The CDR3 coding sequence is TGTGCCAGCAGCTTAGAGGGGGCCTCGAAAGCTTTCTTT. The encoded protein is CASSLEGASKAFF.

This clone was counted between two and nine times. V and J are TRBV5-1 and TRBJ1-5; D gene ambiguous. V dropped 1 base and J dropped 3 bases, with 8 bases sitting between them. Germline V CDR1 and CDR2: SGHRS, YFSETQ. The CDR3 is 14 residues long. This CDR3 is CASSLNSLNQPQHF. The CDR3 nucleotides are TGCGCCAGCAGCTTGAACAGCCTCAATCAGCCCCAGCATTTT. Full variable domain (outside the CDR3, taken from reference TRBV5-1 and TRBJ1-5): KAGVTQTPRYLIKTRGQQVTLSCSPISGHRSVSWYQQTPGQGLQFLFEYFSETQRNKGNFPGRFSGRQFSNSRSEMNVSTLELGDSALYLCASSLNSLNQPQHFGDGTRLSIL.

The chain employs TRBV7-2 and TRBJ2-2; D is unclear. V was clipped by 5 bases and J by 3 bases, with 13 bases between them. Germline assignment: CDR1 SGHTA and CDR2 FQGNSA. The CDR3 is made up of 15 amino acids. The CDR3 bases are TGTGCCAGCAGCCCAAGGCGGCGCGACACCGGGGAGCTGTTTTTT. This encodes CASSPRRRDTGELFF.

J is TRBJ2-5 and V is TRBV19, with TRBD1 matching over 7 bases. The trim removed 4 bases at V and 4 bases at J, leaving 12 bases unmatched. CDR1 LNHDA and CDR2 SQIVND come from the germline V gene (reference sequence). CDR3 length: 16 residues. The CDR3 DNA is TGTGCCAGTAGTACCCGAGGGGGCTTGGGTCGAGAGACCCAGTACTTC. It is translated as CASSTRGGLGRETQYF.

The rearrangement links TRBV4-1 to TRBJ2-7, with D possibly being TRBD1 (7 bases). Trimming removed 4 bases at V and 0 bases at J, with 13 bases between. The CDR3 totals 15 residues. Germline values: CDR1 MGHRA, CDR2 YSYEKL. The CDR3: CASSLTQGGSYEQYF. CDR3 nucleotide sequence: TGCGCCAGCAGCCTAACCCAGGGGGGCTCCTACGAGCAGTACTTC.

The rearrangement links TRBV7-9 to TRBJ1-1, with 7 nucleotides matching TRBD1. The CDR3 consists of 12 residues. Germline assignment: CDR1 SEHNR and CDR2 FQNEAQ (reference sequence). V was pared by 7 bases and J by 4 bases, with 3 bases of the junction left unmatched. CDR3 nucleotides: TGTGCCAGCAACAGGGGCGGCACTGAAGCTTTCTTT. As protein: CASNRGGTEAFF.